This T cell receptor beta chain was captured in a study of sequential checkpoint blockade in melanoma. The protocol was immunoSEQ multiplex PCR, while the TCRdb copy is restricted to in-frame clones and leaves out a portion. The sample consists of roughly 13,000 clones, 52% of them appearing once. Treatment denoted: randomized to nivolumab then ipilimumab (arm A) or the reverse (arm B). This clone is deemed medium-sized. Trimming took off 4 bases at V and 6 bases at J, with 6 bases between the two ends. Germline-derived CDR1 and CDR2 are SGHVS and FNYEAQ. The CDR3 is 12 residues long. The sample consisted of CD8+ T cells sorted from blood (inferred from file names), taken from a patient given nivolumab and ipilimumab in sequence. The clonotype was recovered from a human donor with melanoma. The chain has TRBV7-6 and TRBJ1-4, with no clear D. As DNA, the CDR3 is TGTGCCAGCAGCTCCTCGTATGAAAAACTGTTTTTT. Residues: CASSSSYEKLFF.